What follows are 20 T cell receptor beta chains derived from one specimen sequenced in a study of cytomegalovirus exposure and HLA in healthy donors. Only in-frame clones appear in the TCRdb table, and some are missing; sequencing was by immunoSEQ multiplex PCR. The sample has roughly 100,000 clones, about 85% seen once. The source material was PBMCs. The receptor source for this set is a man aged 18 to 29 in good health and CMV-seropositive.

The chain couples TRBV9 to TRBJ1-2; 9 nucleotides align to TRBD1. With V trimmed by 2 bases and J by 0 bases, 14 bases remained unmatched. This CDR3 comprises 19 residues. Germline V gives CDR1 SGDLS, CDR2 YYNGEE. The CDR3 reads CASSVSGQGFLFSNYGYTF. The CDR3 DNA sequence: TGTGCCAGCAGCGTCTCGGGACAGGGATTTCTGTTCTCTAACTATGGCTACACCTTC.

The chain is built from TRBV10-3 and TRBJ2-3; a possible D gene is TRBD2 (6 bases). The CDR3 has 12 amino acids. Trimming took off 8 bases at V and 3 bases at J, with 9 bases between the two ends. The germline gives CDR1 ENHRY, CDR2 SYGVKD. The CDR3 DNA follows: TGTGCCATCCGGGCGGGAACAGATACGCAGTATTTT. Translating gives CAIRAGTDTQYF.

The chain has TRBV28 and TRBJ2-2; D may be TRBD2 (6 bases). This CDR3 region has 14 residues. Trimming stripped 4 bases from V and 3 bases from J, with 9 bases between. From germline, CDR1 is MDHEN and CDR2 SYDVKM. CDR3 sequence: CASSSAGYTGELFF. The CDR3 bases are TGTGCCAGCAGTTCAGCGGGTTACACCGGGGAGCTGTTTTTT. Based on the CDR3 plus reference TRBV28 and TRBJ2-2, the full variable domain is DVKVTQSSRYLVKRTGEKVFLECVQDMDHENMFWYRQDPGLGLRLIYFSYDVKMKEKGDIPEGYSVSREKKERFSLILESASTNQTSMYLCASSSAGYTGELFFGEGSRLTVL.

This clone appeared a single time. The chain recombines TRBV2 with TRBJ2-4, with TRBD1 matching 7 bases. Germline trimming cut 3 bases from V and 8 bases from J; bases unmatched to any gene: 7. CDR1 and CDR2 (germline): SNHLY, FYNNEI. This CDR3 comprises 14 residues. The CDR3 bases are TGTGCCAGCAGTGACTACACAGGGGCAGACATTCAGTACTTC. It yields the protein CASSDYTGADIQYF.

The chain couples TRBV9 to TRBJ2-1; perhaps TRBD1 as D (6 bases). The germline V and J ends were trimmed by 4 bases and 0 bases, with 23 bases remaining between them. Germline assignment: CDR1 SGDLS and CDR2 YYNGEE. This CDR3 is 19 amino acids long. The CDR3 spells CASSTKGHPSSSSYNEQFF. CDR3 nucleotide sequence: TGTGCCAGCAGCACCAAGGGACATCCTAGTTCGTCCTCCTACAATGAGCAGTTCTTC.

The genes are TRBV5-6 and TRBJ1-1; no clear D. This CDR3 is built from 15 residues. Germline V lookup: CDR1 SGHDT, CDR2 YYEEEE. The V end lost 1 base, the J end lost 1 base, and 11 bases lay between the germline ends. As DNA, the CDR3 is TGTGCCAGCAGCTTGTCGCTCGAGGGGAACACTGAAGCTTTCTTT. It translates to CASSLSLEGNTEAFF.

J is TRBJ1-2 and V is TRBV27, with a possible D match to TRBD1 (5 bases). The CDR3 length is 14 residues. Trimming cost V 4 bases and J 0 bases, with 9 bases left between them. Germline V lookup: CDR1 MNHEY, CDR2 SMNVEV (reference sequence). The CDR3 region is CASSSQQANYGYTF. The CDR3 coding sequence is TGTGCCAGCAGTTCTCAACAGGCTAACTATGGCTACACCTTC.

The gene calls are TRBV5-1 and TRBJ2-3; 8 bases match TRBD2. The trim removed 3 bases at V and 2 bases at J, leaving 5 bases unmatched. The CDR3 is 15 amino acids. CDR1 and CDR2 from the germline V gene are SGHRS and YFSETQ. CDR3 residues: CASSYVAGNTDTQYF. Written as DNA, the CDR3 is TGCGCCAGCAGCTACGTAGCGGGAAACACAGATACGCAGTATTTT. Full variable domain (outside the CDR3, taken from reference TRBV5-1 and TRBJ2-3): KAGVTQTPRYLIKTRGQQVTLSCSPISGHRSVSWYQQTPGQGLQFLFEYFSETQRNKGNFPGRFSGRQFSNSRSEMNVSTLELGDSALYLCASSYVAGNTDTQYFGPGTRLTVL.

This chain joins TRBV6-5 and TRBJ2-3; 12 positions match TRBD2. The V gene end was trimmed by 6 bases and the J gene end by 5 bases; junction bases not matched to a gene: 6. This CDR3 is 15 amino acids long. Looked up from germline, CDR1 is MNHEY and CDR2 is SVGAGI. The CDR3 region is CASRLTSGRRDTQYF. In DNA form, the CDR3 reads TGTGCCAGCAGATTGACTAGCGGGAGAAGAGATACGCAGTATTTT.

The DNA for the CDR3 is TGTGCCAGCAGCTTAGTACTAGGGCTCTACGAGCAGTACGTC. The encoded protein is CASSLVLGLYEQYV. The chain uses TRBV11-2 and TRBJ2-7, with TRBD2 as a possible D gene (5 bases). The germline gives CDR1 SGHAT, CDR2 FQNNGV. Between the trimmed V and J ends, which lost 1 base and 3 bases, there was a span of 10 bases. The CDR3 extends over 14 amino acids.

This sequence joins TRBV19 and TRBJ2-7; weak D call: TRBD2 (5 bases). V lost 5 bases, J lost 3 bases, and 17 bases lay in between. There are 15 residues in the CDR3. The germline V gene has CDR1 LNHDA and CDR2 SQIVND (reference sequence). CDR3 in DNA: TGTGCCAGTAGTGCCCGTGAGCGGAGCAACTACGAGCAGTACTTC. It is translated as CASSARERSNYEQYF.

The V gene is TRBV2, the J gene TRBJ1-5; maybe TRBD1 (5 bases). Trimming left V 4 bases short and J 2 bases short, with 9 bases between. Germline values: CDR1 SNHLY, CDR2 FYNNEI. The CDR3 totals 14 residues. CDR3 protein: CASSVVGGNQPQHF. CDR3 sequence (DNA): TGTGCCAGCAGTGTAGTAGGGGGCAATCAGCCCCAGCATTTT.

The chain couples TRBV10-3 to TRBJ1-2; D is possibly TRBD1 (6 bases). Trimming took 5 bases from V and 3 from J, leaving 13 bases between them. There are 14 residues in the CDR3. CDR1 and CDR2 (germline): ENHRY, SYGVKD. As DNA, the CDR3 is TGTGCCATCAGTCTGGGACAAAGAGACTATGGCTACACCTTC. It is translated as CAISLGQRDYGYTF.

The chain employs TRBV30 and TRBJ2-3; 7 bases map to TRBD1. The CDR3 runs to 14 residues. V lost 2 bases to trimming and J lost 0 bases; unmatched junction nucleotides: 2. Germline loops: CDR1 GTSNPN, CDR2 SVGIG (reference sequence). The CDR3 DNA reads TGTGCCTGGAGTAAACAGGGGAGCACAGATACGCAGTATTTT. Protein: CAWSKQGSTDTQYF.

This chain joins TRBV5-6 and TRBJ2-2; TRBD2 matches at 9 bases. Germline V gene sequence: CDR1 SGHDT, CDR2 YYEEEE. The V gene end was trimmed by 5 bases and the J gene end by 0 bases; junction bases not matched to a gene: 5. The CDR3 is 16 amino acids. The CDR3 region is CASRVGLATNTGELFF. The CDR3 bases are TGTGCCAGCAGGGTGGGACTAGCTACGAACACCGGGGAGCTGTTTTTT.

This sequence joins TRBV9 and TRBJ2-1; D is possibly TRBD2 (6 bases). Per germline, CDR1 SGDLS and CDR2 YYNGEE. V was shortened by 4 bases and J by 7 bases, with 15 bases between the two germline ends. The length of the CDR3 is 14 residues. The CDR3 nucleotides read TGTGCCAGCAGCTGGAGGGACCGACCGAATGAGCAGTTCTTC. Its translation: CASSWRDRPNEQFF.

CDR3 nucleotides: TGTGCCAGCACCGGACTAGGGAACATTCAGTACTTC. It encodes CASTGLGNIQYF. This rearrangement joins TRBV25-1 to TRBJ2-4; 7 nucleotides agree with TRBD2. The germline CDR1 and CDR2 sequences are MGHDK and SYGVNS. V was clipped by 7 bases and J by 7 bases; unmatched bases: 4. The CDR3 loop spans 12 amino acids.

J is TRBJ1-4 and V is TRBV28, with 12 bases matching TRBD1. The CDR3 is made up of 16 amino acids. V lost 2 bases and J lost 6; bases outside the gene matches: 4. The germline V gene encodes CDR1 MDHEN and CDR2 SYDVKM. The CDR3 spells CASSLTGTGGDEKLFF. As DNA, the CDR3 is TGTGCCAGCAGTTTAACCGGGACAGGGGGCGATGAAAAACTGTTTTTT.

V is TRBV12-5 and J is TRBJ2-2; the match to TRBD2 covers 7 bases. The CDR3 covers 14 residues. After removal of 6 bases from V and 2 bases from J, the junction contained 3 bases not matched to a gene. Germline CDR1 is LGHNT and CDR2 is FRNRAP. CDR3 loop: CASGWDYNTGELFF. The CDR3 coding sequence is TGTGCTAGTGGCTGGGACTACAACACCGGGGAGCTGTTTTTT.

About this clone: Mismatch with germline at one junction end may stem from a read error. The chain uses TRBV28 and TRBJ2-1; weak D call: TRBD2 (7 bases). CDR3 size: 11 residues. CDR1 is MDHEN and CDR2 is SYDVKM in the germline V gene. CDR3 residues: CASRERDKRVF. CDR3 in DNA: TGTGCCAGCAGAGAGCGGGACAAACGGGTCTTC.